The rows below give T cell receptor beta chains drawn from one sample of a study of OX40 agonist ivuxolimab in advanced cancers. Profiling relied on immunoSEQ multiplex PCR, and the TCRdb table lists in-frame clones only, not all of them. This table has just over 90,000 clones, more than 90% appearing once. The input for sequencing was CD4+ or CD8+ T cells sorted from blood, taken in a trial of the OX40 agonist ivuxolimab. These receptors all stem from an adult with an advanced solid tumor such as melanoma, head and neck, liver or kidney cancer. The CDR3 runs from the conserved cysteine through the conserved F or W. D genes are given only for firm matches. For some rows the clone size is stated as once, few or many, or as a class when expanded; others skip it.

D gene	J gene	V gene	CDR3 length	clone size	CDR3 DNA	CDR3 protein
-	TRBJ2-1	TRBV27	13	-	TGTGCCAGCAGCCATGGGTCTACGGCTTCAGGATTCTTC	CASSHGSTASGFF
-	TRBJ1-4	TRBV5-6	13	-	TGTGCCAGCAGCTTTGCAACTAATGAAAAACTGTTTTTT	CASSFATNEKLFF
-	TRBJ1-5	TRBV9	14	-	TGTGCCAGCAGCGCTTGGGATAGCAATCAGCCCCAGCATTTT	CASSAWDSNQPQHF
-	TRBJ2-5	TRBV7-3	13	-	TGTGCCAGCAGCTTAATTCTGGGGGAGACCCAGTACTTC	CASSLILGETQYF
TRBD2	TRBJ2-1	TRBV7-3	16	-	TGTGCCAGCAGCTTAACGTTAGCGGGAGTCTACAATGAGCAGTTCTTC	CASSLTLAGVYNEQFF
-	TRBJ2-7	TRBV27	14	-	TGTGCCAGCAGTCCCTTTACCGGGACGGACGAGCAGTACTTC	CASSPFTGTDEQYF
-	TRBJ2-1	TRBV5-1	13	-	TGCGCCAGCAGCATCGGGACTCTCAATGAGCAGTTCTTC	CASSIGTLNEQFF
-	TRBJ2-2	TRBV6-5	15	-	TGTGCCAGCAGTTACTCGATGGAAGGCACCGGGGAGCTGTTTTTT	CASSYSMEGTGELFF
-	TRBJ2-7	TRBV5-6	11	-	TGTGCCAGCCACTACGGGGGCGAGCAGTACTTC	CASHYGGEQYF
TRBD1	TRBJ2-1	TRBV6-6	15	-	TGTGCCAGCAGTCTTACAGGGGGCGGATACTATGAGCAGTTCTTC	CASSLTGGGYYEQFF
-	TRBJ1-4	TRBV30	14	once	TGTGCCTGGAGTGTACCGTTTTCTAATGAAAAACTGTTTTTT	CAWSVPFSNEKLFF
TRBD2	TRBJ2-2	TRBV7-6	18	-	TGTGCCAGCAGCCCAGCGACTAGCGGAGCGCTGGGCACCGGGGAGCTGTTTTTT	CASSPATSGALGTGELFF
TRBD1	TRBJ2-3	TRBV29-1	15	-	TGCAGCGTTGAAGAACGGGACAGGCCCACAGATACGCAGTATTTT	CSVEERDRPTDTQYF
-	TRBJ1-2	TRBV14	15	-	TGTGCCAGCAGCCAAGTAGCAGGGGTTTTATATGGCTACACCTTC	CASSQVAGVLYGYTF
TRBD2	TRBJ2-1	TRBV5-1	14	-	TGCGCCAGCTCGGCCCGGGACTACGACAATGAGCAGTTCTTC	CASSARDYDNEQFF
-	TRBJ1-5	TRBV30	14	-	TGTGCCTGGAGCGAAGGGGGAAGCAATCAGCCCCAGCATTTT	CAWSEGGSNQPQHF
TRBD2	TRBJ2-5	TRBV15	17	-	TGTGCCACCAGCAGAGGAAGGGCTAGCGGGAGGGGCGGGACCCAGTACTTC	CATSRGRASGRGGTQYF
TRBD2	TRBJ2-1	TRBV5-1	15	-	TGCGCCAGCAGCTTCTCAAGCGGGAGCTACAATGAGCAGTTCTTC	CASSFSSGSYNEQFF
-	TRBJ1-2	TRBV7-2	16	-	TGTGCCAGCAGCTTATACCTCGGGACAACTAACTATGGCTACACCTTC	CASSLYLGTTNYGYTF
-	TRBJ1-5	TRBV7-8	15	-	TGTGCCAGCAGCTTAGCAGGCTACGGGGATCAGCCCCAGCATTTT	CASSLAGYGDQPQHF
-	TRBJ2-5	TRBV11-2	13	-	TGTGCCAGCAGCCGGGACTTTCAAGAGACCCAGTACTTC	CASSRDFQETQYF
-	TRBJ2-1	TRBV9	11	-	TGTGCCAGCAGCGTAGACAAAGAGCAGTTCTTC	CASSVDKEQFF
-	TRBJ1-5	TRBV4-2	15	-	TGTGCCAGCAGCCTGGGACACCCCGGGAGGCAGCCCCAGCATTTT	CASSLGHPGRQPQHF